The source of this T cell receptor (beta chain) is a study of cytomegalovirus exposure and HLA in healthy donors. Primers: 60 Vbeta forward and 13 Jbeta reverse. Clones were read by immunoSEQ multiplex PCR, and TCRdb kept only the in-frame ones, dropping some. The sample holds 150,000 to 200,000 clones, approximately 72% seen once. Germline values: CDR1 WNHNN, CDR2 SYGVQD (reference sequence). This CDR3 has 13 amino acids. Trimming shortened V by 3 bases and J by 1 base, and 6 bases separated the two germline ends. J is TRBJ1-1 and V is TRBV10-1; the D is unclear. The source of this sequence is a female donor in good health and CMV-seronegative. The source material was PBMCs. In nucleotides, the CDR3 is TGCGCCAGCAGTGACGAGCCGAACACTGAAGCTTTCTTT. It is translated as CASSDEPNTEAFF.